The rows below give T cell receptor beta chains drawn from one sample of a study of T-cell reconstitution after alpha-beta-depleted transplantation in children. TCRdb reprocessed the PCR reads via MiXCR and lists one record per CDR3 protein. The sample holds 480,000 or so distinct CDR3 sequences, about 11% seen once. This specimen consisted of PBMCs, obtained before TCRalphabeta/CD19-depleted stem cell transplant. These TCRs come from a child aged 2-15 years with inherited bone marrow failure, due to receive a stem cell transplant. The CDR3 runs from the conserved cysteine through the conserved F or W. D genes are given only for firm matches. The size field is filled for only some rows; it gives once, few, many or a size class.

D gene	V gene	clone size	J gene	CDR3 protein	CDR3 DNA
-	TRBV20-1	few	TRBJ1-2	CSATYPDGAGYTF	TGCAGTGCCACATACCCAGACGGGGCTGGCTACACCTTC
TRBD2	TRBV7-2	-	TRBJ2-3	CASSPRSGRVADTQYF	TGTGCCAGCAGCCCCCGTAGCGGGAGGGTTGCAGATACGCAGTATTTT
TRBD1	TRBV12-3/TRBV12-4	few	TRBJ1-5	CASSQDRGGGQPQHF	TGTGCCAGCAGTCAGGACAGGGGGGGGGGTCAGCCCCAGCATTTT
TRBD1	TRBV6-2/TRBV6-3	few	TRBJ2-2	CASSSPRTGANTGELFF	TGTGCCAGCAGTTCTCCCCGGACAGGGGCGAACACCGGGGAGCTGTTTTTT
-	TRBV19	few	TRBJ2-6	CASSLTLSGANVLTF	TGTGCCAGTAGCCTCACCCTGTCCGGGGCCAACGTCCTGACTTTC
-	TRBV12-3/TRBV12-4	many	TRBJ1-2	CASSLAQGGYGYTF	TGTGCCAGCAGTTTAGCACAGGGTGGCTATGGCTACACCTTC
TRBD2	TRBV7-6	many	TRBJ2-4	CASSDQPGLGILAKNIQYF	TGTGCCAGCAGCGATCAGCCGGGACTAGGGATCCTAGCCAAAAACATTCAGTACTTC
TRBD2	TRBV7-2	many	TRBJ2-3	CASRKRSSGRAADTQYF	TGTGCCAGCAGGAAACGGTCTAGCGGGAGGGCCGCAGATACGCAGTATTTT
TRBD1	TRBV29-1	many	TRBJ1-1	CSVVPGGGTEAFF	TGCAGCGTTGTTCCAGGGGGTGGGACTGAAGCTTTCTTT
TRBD2	TRBV19	once	TRBJ2-3	CASSVAGALNTQYF	TGTGCCAGTAGTGTAGCGGGAGCGCTAAATACGCAGTATTTT
-	TRBV7-2	-	TRBJ2-5	CASSGQVGERETQYF	TGTGCCAGCAGTGGACAAGTGGGAGAGCGAGAGACCCAGTACTTC
TRBD2	TRBV28	-	TRBJ2-1	CASSLMASGTNEQFF	TGTGCCAGCAGTTTAATGGCTAGCGGGACGAATGAGCAGTTCTTC
-	TRBV7-2	many	TRBJ2-7	CASSLGLGGFEQYF	TGTGCCAGCAGCTTAGGTTTAGGGGGGTTCGAGCAGTACTTC
TRBD1	TRBV29-1	many	TRBJ2-5	CSVEGLGTGAGETQYF	TGCAGCGTTGAAGGTCTTGGGACAGGGGCAGGAGAGACCCAGTACTTC
-	TRBV27	many	TRBJ2-1	CASSWSSGYNEQFF	TGTGCCAGCAGTTGGTCGTCAGGGTACAATGAGCAGTTCTTC
-	TRBV6-2/TRBV6-3	many	TRBJ2-5	CASSYSGDILQETQYF	TGTGCCAGCAGTTACTCCGGGGACATTCTCCAAGAGACCCAGTACTTC
-	TRBV5-8	many	TRBJ2-2	CASSPQNTGELFF	TGTGCCAGCAGCCCCCAGAACACCGGGGAGCTGTTTTTT
-	TRBV2	many	TRBJ2-7	CATSRTLLHLYEQYF	TGTGCCACCTCCAGGACGCTACTACACCTCTACGAGCAGTACTTC
TRBD2	TRBV7-9	many	TRBJ2-3	CASSFGGGSTDTQYF	TGTGCCAGCAGCTTTGGGGGGGGGAGCACAGATACGCAGTATTTT
TRBD2	TRBV20-1	-	TRBJ2-6	CCARDTSGRPGANVLTF	TGCTGTGCTAGAGACACTAGCGGGAGGCCTGGGGCCAACGTCCTGACTTTC
-	TRBV29-1	many	TRBJ2-3	CSVEGVRVADTQYF	TGCAGCGTTGAAGGCGTCAGGGTGGCAGATACGCAGTATTTT
TRBD1	TRBV29-1	many	TRBJ2-1	CSVDLTGAPYNEQFF	TGCAGCGTTGATTTGACAGGGGCGCCCTACAATGAGCAGTTCTTC
TRBD2	TRBV29-1	many	TRBJ2-3	CSSRLAGYTDTQYF	TGCAGCTCACGACTAGCGGGCTACACAGATACGCAGTATTTT
-	TRBV28	-	TRBJ2-1	CASSLGVQGYNEQFF	TGTGCCAGCAGTTTAGGGGTGCAGGGCTACAATGAGCAGTTCTTC
-	TRBV29-1	many	TRBJ2-7	CSPRGQTHSYEQYF	TGCAGCCCCCGAGGACAGACCCACTCCTACGAGCAGTACTTC
-	TRBV12-3/TRBV12-4	few	TRBJ2-1	CASSLRLGDNEQFF	TGTGCCAGCAGTCTGAGACTTGGGGACAATGAGCAGTTCTTC